The clone carrying this TCR beta chain came up once. Trimming removed 3 bases from V and 1 base from J, with 6 bases in between. From germline, CDR1 is SGHVS and CDR2 FQNEAQ. The CDR3 loop spans 13 amino acids. The study ran its PCR with 60 Vbeta and 13 Jbeta primers. Authors' data handling: An analysis that came later counted 80 million or so unique TCR beta chains, around 12 million shared. Assay used: immunoSEQ multiplex PCR; TCRdb lists only in-frame clones, some missing. V and J calls and clone size come straight from that table; D and trimming were deduced from the DNA. The data show approximately 150,000 clones, about two thirds seen once. These data belong to a study of cytomegalovirus exposure and HLA in healthy donors.

Specimen: PBMCs. The clonotype was recovered from a woman between 18 and 29 years old in good health and CMV-seropositive. The J gene is TRBJ1-1, the V gene TRBV7-8; D gene unclear. CDR3 residues: CASSFGRNTEAFF. The DNA of the CDR3 is TGTGCCAGCAGCTTCGGTAGGAACACTGAAGCTTTCTTT.